This T cell receptor (beta chain) emerged from a study of blood T cell repertoires in COVID-19. The trim removed 5 bases at V and 0 bases at J, leaving 3 bases unmatched. Germline V gene sequence: CDR1 SGHNT, CDR2 YENEEA. This CDR3 is 15 amino acids long. The method was immunoSEQ multiplex PCR; TCRdb's version includes in-frame clones alone and lacks a portion of them. The data show tens of thousands of clones, with 75% to 85% seen just once and under 35% held by the top ten. The J gene is TRBJ1-3, the V gene TRBV11-3; the match to TRBD1 covers 8 bases. The sequence was obtained from a human donor in a cohort sampled during active COVID-19. The sequenced sample consisted of peripheral blood. In DNA, the CDR3 is TGTGCCAGCAGCCGGACAGGGTCCTCTGGAAACACCATATATTTT. Translating gives CASSRTGSSGNTIYF.